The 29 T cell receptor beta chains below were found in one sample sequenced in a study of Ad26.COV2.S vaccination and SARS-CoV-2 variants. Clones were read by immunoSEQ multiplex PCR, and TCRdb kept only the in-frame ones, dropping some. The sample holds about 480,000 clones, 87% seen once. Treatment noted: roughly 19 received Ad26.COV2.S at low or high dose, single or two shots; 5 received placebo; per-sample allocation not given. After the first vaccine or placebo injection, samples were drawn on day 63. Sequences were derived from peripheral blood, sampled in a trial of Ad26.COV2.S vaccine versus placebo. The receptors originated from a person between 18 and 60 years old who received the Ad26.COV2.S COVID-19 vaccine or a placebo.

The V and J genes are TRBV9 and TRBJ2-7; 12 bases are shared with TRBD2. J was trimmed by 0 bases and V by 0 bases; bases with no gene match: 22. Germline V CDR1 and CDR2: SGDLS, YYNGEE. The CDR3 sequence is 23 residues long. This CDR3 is CASSVGWQLLAGGMLLHSYEQYF. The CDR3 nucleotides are TGTGCCAGCAGCGTAGGGTGGCAGTTACTAGCGGGAGGTATGCTGTTACACTCCTACGAGCAGTACTTC.

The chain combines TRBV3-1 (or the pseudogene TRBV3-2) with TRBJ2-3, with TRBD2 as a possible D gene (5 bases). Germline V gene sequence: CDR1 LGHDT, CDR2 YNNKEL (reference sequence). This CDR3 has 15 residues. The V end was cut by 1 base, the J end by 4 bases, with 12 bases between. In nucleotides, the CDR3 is TGTGCCAGCAGCCAAGGAGGGTCCGGGGCAGATACGCAGTATTTT. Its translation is CASSQGGSGADTQYF.

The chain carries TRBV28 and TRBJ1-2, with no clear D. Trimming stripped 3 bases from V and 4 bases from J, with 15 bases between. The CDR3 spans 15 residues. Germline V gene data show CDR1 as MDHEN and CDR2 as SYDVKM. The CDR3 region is CASSLGGRVTYGYTF. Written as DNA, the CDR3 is TGTGCCAGCAGTTTGGGCGGGCGGGTGACCTATGGCTACACCTTC.

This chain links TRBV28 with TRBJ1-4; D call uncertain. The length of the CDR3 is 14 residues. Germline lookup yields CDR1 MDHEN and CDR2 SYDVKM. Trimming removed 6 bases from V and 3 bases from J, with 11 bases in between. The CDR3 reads CASSPSGPNEKLFF. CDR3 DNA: TGTGCCAGCAGCCCTTCGGGCCCTAATGAAAAACTGTTTTTT.

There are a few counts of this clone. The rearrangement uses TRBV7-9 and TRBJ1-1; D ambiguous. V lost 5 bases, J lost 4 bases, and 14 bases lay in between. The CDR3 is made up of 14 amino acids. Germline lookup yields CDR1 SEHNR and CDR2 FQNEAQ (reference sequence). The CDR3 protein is CASSPARGFTEAFF. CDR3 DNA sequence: TGTGCCAGCAGCCCCGCCCGGGGATTCACTGAAGCTTTCTTT.

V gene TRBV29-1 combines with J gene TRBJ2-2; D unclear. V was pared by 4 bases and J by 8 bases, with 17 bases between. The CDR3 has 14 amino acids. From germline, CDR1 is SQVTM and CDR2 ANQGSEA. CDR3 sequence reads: CSVVLENPGGELFF. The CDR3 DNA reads TGCAGCGTTGTTTTGGAGAACCCAGGAGGGGAGCTGTTTTTT.

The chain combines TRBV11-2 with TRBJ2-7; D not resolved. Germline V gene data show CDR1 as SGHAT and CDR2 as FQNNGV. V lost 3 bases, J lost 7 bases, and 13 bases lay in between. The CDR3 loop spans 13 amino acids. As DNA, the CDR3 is TGTGCCAGCAGCTTTAGAACCATCGGAGAGCAGTACTTC. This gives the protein CASSFRTIGEQYF.

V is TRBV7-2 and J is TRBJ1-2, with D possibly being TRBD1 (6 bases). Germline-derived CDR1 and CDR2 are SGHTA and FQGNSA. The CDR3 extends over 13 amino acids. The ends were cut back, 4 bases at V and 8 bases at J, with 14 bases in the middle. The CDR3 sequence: CASSSSSGVGYTF. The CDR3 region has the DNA TGTGCCAGCAGCTCCTCATCAGGGGTAGGCTACACCTTC.

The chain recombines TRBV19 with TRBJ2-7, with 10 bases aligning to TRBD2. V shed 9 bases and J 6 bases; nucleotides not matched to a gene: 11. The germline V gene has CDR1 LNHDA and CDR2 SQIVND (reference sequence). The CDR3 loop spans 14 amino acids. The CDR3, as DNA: TGTGCCAGCTCCCGAGCGGGAGGGCCGTTCGAGCAGTACTTC. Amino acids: CASSRAGGPFEQYF. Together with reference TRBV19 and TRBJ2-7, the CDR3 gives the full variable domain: DGGITQSPKYLFRKEGQNVTLSCEQNLNHDAMYWYRQDPGQGLRLIYYSQIVNDFQKGDIAEGYSVSREKKESFPLTVTSAQKNPTAFYLCASSRAGGPFEQYFGPGTRLTVT.

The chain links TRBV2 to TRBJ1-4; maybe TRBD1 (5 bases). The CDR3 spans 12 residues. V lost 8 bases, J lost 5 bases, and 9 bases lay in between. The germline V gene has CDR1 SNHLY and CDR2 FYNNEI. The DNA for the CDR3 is TGTGCCAGCGGGGCTAACAATGAAAAACTGTTTTTT. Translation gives CASGANNEKLFF.

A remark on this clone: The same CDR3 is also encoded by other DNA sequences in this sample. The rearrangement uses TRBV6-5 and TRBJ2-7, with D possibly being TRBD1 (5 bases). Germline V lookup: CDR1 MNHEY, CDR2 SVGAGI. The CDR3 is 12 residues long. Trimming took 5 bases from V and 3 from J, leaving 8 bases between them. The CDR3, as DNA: TGTGCCAGCAGTAGGGGCAGCTACGAGCAGTACTTC. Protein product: CASSRGSYEQYF.

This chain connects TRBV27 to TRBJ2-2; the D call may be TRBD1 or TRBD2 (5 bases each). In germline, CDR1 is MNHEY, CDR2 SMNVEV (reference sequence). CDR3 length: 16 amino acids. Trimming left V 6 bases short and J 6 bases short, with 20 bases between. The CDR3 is CASSLRDPRTPGELFF. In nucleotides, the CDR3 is TGTGCCAGCAGCCTCCGGGACCCTAGAACTCCCGGGGAGCTGTTTTTT.

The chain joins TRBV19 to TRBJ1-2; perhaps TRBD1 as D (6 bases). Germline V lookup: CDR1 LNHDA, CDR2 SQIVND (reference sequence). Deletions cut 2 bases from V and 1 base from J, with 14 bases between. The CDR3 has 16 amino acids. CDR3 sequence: CASSISLGTNNYGYTF. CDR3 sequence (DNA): TGTGCCAGTAGTATAAGCCTCGGGACAAATAACTATGGCTACACCTTC.

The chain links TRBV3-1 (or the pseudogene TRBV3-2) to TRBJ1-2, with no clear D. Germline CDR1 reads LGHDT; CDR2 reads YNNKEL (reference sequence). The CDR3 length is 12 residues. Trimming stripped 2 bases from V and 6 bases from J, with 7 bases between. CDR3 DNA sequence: TGTGCCAGCAGCCAATTATTAGATGGCTACACCTTC. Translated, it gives CASSQLLDGYTF.

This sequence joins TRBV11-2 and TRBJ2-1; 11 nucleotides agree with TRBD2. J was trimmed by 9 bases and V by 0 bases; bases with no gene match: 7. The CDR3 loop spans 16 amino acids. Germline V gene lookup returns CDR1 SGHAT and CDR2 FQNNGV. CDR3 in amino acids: CASSLDLGTSGGEQFF. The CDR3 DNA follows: TGTGCCAGCAGCTTAGACTTAGGGACTAGCGGCGGTGAGCAGTTCTTC.

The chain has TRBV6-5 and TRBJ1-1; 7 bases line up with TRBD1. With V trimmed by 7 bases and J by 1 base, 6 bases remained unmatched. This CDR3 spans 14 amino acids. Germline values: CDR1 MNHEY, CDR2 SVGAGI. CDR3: CASTSRTGNTEAFF. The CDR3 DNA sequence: TGTGCCAGCACTTCCAGGACAGGGAACACTGAAGCTTTCTTT.

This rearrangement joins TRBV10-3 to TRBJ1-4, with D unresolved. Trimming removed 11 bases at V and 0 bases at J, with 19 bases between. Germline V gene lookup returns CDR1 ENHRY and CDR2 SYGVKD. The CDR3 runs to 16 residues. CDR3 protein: CASSAGSGTTNEKLFF. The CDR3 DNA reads TGTGCCTCCTCCGCGGGGTCGGGGACAACTAATGAAAAACTGTTTTTT.

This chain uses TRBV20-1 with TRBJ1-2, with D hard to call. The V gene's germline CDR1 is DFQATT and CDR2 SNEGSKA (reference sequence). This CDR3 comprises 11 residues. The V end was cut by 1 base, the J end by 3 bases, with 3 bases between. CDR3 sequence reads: CSARADYGYTF. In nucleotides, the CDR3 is TGCAGTGCTAGAGCGGACTATGGCTACACCTTC.

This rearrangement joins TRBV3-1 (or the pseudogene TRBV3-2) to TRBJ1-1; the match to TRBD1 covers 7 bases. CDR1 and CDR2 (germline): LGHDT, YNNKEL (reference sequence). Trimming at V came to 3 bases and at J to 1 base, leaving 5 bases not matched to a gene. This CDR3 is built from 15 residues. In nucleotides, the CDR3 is TGTGCCAGCAGCCAGAGGGGGCGGGCGAACACTGAAGCTTTCTTT. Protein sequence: CASSQRGRANTEAFF.

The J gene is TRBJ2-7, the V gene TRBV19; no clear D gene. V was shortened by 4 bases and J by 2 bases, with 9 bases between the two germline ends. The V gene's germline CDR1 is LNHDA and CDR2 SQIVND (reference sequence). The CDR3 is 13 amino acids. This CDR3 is CASSNRAAYEQYF. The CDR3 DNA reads TGTGCCAGTAGTAACAGAGCAGCCTACGAGCAGTACTTC.

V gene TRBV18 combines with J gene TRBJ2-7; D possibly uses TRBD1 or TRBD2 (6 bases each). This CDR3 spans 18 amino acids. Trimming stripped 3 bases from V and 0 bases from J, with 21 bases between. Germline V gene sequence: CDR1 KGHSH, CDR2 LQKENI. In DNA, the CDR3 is TGTGCCAGCTCACCGCCCCCGTCGGAAGGGGGGTTCTCCTACGAGCAGTACTTC. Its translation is CASSPPPSEGGFSYEQYF.

CDR3 in amino acids: CASSSGLAGGRGNEQFF. The CDR3 DNA sequence: TGTGCCAGCAGCTCGGGACTAGCGGGAGGGCGGGGCAATGAGCAGTTCTTC. The chain uses TRBV11-3 and TRBJ2-1; 16 bases match TRBD2. This CDR3 spans 17 amino acids. The germline V gene has CDR1 SGHNT and CDR2 YENEEA. V was pared by 4 bases and J by 6 bases, with 6 bases of the junction left unmatched.

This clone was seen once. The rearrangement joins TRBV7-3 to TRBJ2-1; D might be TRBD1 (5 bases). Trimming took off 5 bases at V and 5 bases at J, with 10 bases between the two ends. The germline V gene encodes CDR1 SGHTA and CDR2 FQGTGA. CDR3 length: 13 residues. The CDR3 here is CASSLGQNNEQFF. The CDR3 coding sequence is TGTGCCAGCAGCCTAGGACAAAACAATGAGCAGTTCTTC.

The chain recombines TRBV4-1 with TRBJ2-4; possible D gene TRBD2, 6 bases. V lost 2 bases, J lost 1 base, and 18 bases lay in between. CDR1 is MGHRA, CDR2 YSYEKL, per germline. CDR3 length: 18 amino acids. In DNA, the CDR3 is TGCGCCAGCAGCCAAATTAACTCCGGGGGAGCGGCCAAAAACATTCAGTACTTC. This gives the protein CASSQINSGGAAKNIQYF.

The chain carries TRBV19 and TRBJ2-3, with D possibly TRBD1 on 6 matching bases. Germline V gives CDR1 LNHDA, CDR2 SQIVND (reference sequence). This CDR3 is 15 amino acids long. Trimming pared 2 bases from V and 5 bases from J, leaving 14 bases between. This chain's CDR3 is CASSIIGTRGDTQYF. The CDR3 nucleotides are TGTGCCAGTAGTATAATAGGGACACGAGGAGATACGCAGTATTTT.

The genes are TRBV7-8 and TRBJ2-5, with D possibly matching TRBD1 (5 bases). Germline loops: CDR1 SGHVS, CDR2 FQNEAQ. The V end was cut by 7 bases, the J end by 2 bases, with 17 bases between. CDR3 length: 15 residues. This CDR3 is CASNPRPQGQETQYF. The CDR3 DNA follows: TGTGCCAGCAACCCCAGGCCGCAGGGTCAAGAGACCCAGTACTTC.

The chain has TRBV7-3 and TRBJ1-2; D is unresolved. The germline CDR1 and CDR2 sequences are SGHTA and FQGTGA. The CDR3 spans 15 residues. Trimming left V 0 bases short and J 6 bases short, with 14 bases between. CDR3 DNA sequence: TGTGCCAGCAGCTTAACGAGAGGGCCCCAACATGGCTACACCTTC. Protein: CASSLTRGPQHGYTF.

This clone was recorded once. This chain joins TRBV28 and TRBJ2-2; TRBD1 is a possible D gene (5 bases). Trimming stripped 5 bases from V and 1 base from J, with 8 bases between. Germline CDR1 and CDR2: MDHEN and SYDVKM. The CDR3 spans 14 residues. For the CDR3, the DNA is TGTGCCAGCAGTCCAGGGCGGAACACCGGGGAGCTGTTTTTT. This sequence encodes CASSPGRNTGELFF. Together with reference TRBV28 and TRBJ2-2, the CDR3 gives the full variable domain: DVKVTQSSRYLVKRTGEKVFLECVQDMDHENMFWYRQDPGLGLRLIYFSYDVKMKEKGDIPEGYSVSREKKERFSLILESASTNQTSMYLCASSPGRNTGELFFGEGSRLTVL.

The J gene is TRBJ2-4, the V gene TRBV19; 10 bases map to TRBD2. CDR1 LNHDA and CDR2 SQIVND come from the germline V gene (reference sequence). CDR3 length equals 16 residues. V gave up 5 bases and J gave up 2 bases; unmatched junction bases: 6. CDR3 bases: TGTGCCAGTAGTCCTAGCGGGAGAGGGACCAAAAACATTCAGTACTTC. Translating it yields CASSPSGRGTKNIQYF. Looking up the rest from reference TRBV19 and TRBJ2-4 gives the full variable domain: DGGITQSPKYLFRKEGQNVTLSCEQNLNHDAMYWYRQDPGQGLRLIYYSQIVNDFQKGDIAEGYSVSREKKESFPLTVTSAQKNPTAFYLCASSPSGRGTKNIQYFGAGTRLSVL.